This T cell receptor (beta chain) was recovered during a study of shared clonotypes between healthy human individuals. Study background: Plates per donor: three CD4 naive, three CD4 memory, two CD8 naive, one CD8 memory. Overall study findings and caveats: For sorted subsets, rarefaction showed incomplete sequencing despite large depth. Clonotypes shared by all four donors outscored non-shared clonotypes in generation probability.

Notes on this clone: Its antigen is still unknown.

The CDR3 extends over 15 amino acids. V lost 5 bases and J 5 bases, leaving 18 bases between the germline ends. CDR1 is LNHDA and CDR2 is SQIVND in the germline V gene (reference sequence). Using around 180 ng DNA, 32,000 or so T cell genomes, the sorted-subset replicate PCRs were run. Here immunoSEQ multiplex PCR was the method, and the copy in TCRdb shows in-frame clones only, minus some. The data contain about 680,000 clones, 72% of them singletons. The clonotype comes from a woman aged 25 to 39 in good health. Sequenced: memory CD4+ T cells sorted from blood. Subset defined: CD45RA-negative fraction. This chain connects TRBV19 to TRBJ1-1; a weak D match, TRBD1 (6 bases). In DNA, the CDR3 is TGTGCCAGTAGTTACGCCGGGGGGGCTTGGACTGAAGCTTTCTTT. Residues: CASSYAGGAWTEAFF.